This TCR beta chain was captured in a study of cytomegalovirus exposure and HLA in healthy donors. Study as a whole: Unique TCR beta sequences numbering 120 million or so came from some 200 million T cells in an earlier analysis. Early release data held 85 million to 95 million unique TCRs from HLA-typed donors. Study-wide results and limits: Analysis performed later showed TCR beta chains linked to HLA being more clonally expanded than equally common others. In a later analysis, a missense DCLRE1C variant was linked to TCR beta V- and J-gene trimming.

Primers included in the PCR were 60 Vbeta and 13 Jbeta primers. Clones were read by immunoSEQ multiplex PCR, and TCRdb kept only the in-frame ones, dropping some. Found here are over 85,000 clones, about four fifths of them singletons; the top ten hold more than 4.5%. Remarks on this clone: Its target is unknown.

CDR3 length: 14 residues. Germline V gene data show CDR1 as LNHDA and CDR2 as SQIVND (reference sequence). V trimming: 3 bases; J trimming: 8 bases; junction bases outside the gene matches: 7. This receptor was obtained from a man aged 35-49 years in good health and CMV-seropositive. Source material: PBMCs. The rearrangement joins TRBV19 to TRBJ2-4; 7 positions match TRBD1. This chain's CDR3 is CASSIKGAEDIQYF. CDR3 DNA: TGTGCCAGTAGTATCAAGGGGGCGGAGGACATTCAGTACTTC. The full variable domain, rest sourced from reference TRBV19 and TRBJ2-4, is DGGITQSPKYLFRKEGQNVTLSCEQNLNHDAMYWYRQDPGQGLRLIYYSQIVNDFQKGDIAEGYSVSREKKESFPLTVTSAQKNPTAFYLCASSIKGAEDIQYFGAGTRLSVL.